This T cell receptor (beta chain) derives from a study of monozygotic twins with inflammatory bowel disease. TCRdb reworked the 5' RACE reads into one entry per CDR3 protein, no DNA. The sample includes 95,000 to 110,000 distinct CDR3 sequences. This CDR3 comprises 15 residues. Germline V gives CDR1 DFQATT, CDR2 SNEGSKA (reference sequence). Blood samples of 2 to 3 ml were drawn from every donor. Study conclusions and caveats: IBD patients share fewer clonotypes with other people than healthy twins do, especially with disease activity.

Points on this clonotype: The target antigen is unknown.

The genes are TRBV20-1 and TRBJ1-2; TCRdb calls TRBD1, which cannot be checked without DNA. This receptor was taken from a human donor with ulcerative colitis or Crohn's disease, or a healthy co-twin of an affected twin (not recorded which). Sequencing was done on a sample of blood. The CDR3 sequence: CSATGTGSVYYGYTF.